The 25 T cell receptor beta chains below all came from one sample that was sequenced in a study of CD8+ T cells in alopecia areata. Sequencing templates came from extracted RNA that was reverse transcribed into cDNA. Sequenced by immunoSEQ multiplex PCR; TCRdb stores in-frame clones only, minus some. This table has about 200,000 clones, approximately 52% appearing once. The sample consisted of CD4+ T cells sorted from blood, taken at week 0. Source of these receptors: a human donor with alopecia areata.

The chain couples TRBV7-3 to TRBJ1-1, with D uncertain. CDR3 length: 13 residues. Per the germline V gene, CDR1 is SGHTA and CDR2 is FQGTGA. Trimming stripped 1 base from V and 2 bases from J, with 5 bases between. The CDR3 DNA is TGTGCCAGCAGCTTAAACACCAACACTGAAGCTTTCTTT. This codes for CASSLNTNTEAFF.

The gene calls are TRBV15 and TRBJ1-5, with 8 nucleotides matching TRBD1. Germline V gene lookup returns CDR1 LNHNV and CDR2 YYDKDF (reference sequence). The CDR3 totals 17 residues. V was clipped by 0 bases and J by 4 bases; unmatched bases: 8. The CDR3 DNA reads as TGTGCCACCAGCAGAGAGGCAGGGGGCGTGTGGAATCAGCCCCAGCATTTT. It is translated as CATSREAGGVWNQPQHF.

In its sample, this clone was seen once. The rearrangement links TRBV27 to TRBJ2-6; D is uncertain. CDR3 length: 18 residues. V shed 6 bases and J shed 0 bases, with 18 bases lying between them. Germline CDR1 and CDR2: MNHEY and SMNVEV (reference sequence). CDR3 sequence reads: CASSPWVPTFSGANVLTF. The CDR3, as DNA: TGTGCCAGCAGCCCTTGGGTCCCAACTTTCTCTGGGGCCAACGTCCTGACTTTC.

This chain's CDR3 is CAISSRTSGKETQYF. CDR3 in DNA: TGTGCCATCTCATCAAGGACTAGCGGGAAAGAGACCCAGTACTTC. J is TRBJ2-5 and V is TRBV10-3; 12 bases fit TRBD2. V lost 8 bases and J lost 3; bases outside the gene matches: 7. The CDR3 sequence is 15 residues long. From germline, CDR1 is ENHRY and CDR2 SYGVKD.

The chain links TRBV30 to TRBJ2-6; D call uncertain. The CDR3 runs 17 residues. CDR1 is GTSNPN and CDR2 is SVGIG in the germline V gene (reference sequence). Trimming stripped 0 bases from V and 0 bases from J, with 12 bases between. The CDR3 is CAWSVLWDPSGANVLTF. The CDR3 DNA follows: TGTGCCTGGAGTGTCTTGTGGGATCCCTCTGGGGCCAACGTCCTGACTTTC.

The chain combines TRBV5-1 with TRBJ1-1; D gene uncertain. The CDR3 runs to 13 residues. Germline assignment: CDR1 SGHRS and CDR2 YFSETQ. V lost 3 bases and J lost 0, with 6 bases in between. The CDR3 is CASSSPVNTEAFF. Written as DNA, the CDR3 is TGCGCCAGCAGCTCCCCAGTGAACACTGAAGCTTTCTTT.

This chain uses TRBV30 with TRBJ1-2; TRBD1 might be the D (6 bases). Trimming stripped 1 base from V and 6 bases from J, with 9 bases between. The CDR3 has 12 amino acids. From germline, CDR1 is GTSNPN and CDR2 SVGIG (reference sequence). The CDR3 loop is CAWSGQGHGYTF. DNA for the CDR3: TGTGCCTGGAGTGGGCAGGGGCATGGCTACACCTTC.

The chain uses TRBV6-1 and TRBJ1-6, with D hard to call. The CDR3 is 15 amino acids. V gave up 4 bases and J gave up 3 bases, with 10 bases separating them. The germline V gene encodes CDR1 MNHNS and CDR2 SASEGT. CDR3 coding DNA: TGTGCCAGCAGTGCCACCGGTGGCTATAATTCACCCCTCCACTTT. It encodes CASSATGGYNSPLHF.

The chain carries TRBV6-1 and TRBJ2-7; the D is unclear. The germline V gene encodes CDR1 MNHNS and CDR2 SASEGT. Trimming removed 3 bases from V and 0 bases from J, with 9 bases in between. The CDR3 contains 14 residues. The CDR3 loop reads CASSDRADSYEQYF. The CDR3 bases are TGTGCCAGCAGTGATAGGGCAGACTCCTACGAGCAGTACTTC.

About this clone: The same CDR3 is also encoded by other DNA sequences in this sample. The rearrangement uses TRBV5-1 and TRBJ2-7, with D unresolved. Germline V CDR1 and CDR2: SGHRS, YFSETQ. Between the trimmed V and J ends, which lost 0 bases and 4 bases, there was a span of 11 bases. This CDR3 region has 14 residues. The CDR3 region has the DNA TGCGCCAGCAGCTTGGAAGGCAGGTCGTACGAGCAGTACTTC. Encoded protein: CASSLEGRSYEQYF.

This chain joins TRBV20-1 and TRBJ1-2; no firm D call. V shed 5 bases and J shed 4 bases, with 8 bases lying between them. This CDR3 is built from 11 residues. Germline CDR1 is DFQATT and CDR2 is SNEGSKA (reference sequence). The CDR3: CSALDLYGYTF. The CDR3 DNA sequence: TGCAGTGCTTTGGACCTCTATGGCTACACCTTC.

The J gene is TRBJ1-2, the V gene TRBV4-3, with 7 bases matching TRBD1. The length of the CDR3 is 15 residues. CDR1 is LGHNA, CDR2 YSLEER, per germline. Trimming took 1 base from V and 14 from J; bases not matched to a gene: 16. The CDR3 coding sequence is TGCGCCAGCAGCCAAGTTCCAGGGGGTTCCGGGTCAAAGACCTTC. It translates to CASSQVPGGSGSKTF.

The gene calls are TRBV27 and TRBJ2-3, with 7 bases lining up with TRBD1. This CDR3 has 17 residues. Trimming at V came to 5 bases and at J to 4 bases, leaving 15 bases not matched to a gene. The germline V gene encodes CDR1 MNHEY and CDR2 SMNVEV (reference sequence). As DNA, the CDR3 is TGTGCCAGCAGTATTGTTATGGTAGGGGGCGGAGCAGATACGCAGTATTTT. This codes for CASSIVMVGGGADTQYF.

The chain employs TRBV19 and TRBJ1-5; D may be TRBD1 (5 bases). CDR1 is LNHDA, CDR2 SQIVND, per germline (reference sequence). The CDR3 covers 15 residues. V was trimmed by 3 bases and J by 3 bases, leaving 12 bases between them. The CDR3 DNA reads TGTGCCAGTAGTATGTCCCCAGGGCCCAATCAGCCCCAGCATTTT. It is translated as CASSMSPGPNQPQHF.

This chain joins TRBV30 and TRBJ1-1; D unclear. The germline V and J ends were trimmed by 3 bases and 3 bases, with 8 bases remaining between them. The germline CDR1 and CDR2 sequences are GTSNPN and SVGIG (reference sequence). The CDR3 is made up of 12 amino acids. As DNA, the CDR3 is TGTGCCTGGAGCGGTCCCTACACTGAAGCTTTCTTT. This codes for CAWSGPYTEAFF.

The V call is TRBV29-1, the J call TRBJ1-5; 8 bases line up with TRBD1. Germline values: CDR1 SQVTM, CDR2 ANQGSEA. The ends lost 6 bases at V and 3 bases at J; junction bases unmatched: 13. The length of the CDR3 is 16 residues. The chain's CDR3 is CSVSGTGWGDNQPQHF. The CDR3 DNA reads as TGCAGCGTATCCGGGACAGGATGGGGTGACAATCAGCCCCAGCATTTT.

The chain links TRBV30 to TRBJ2-1; 7 bases line up with TRBD2. Germline V gene sequence: CDR1 GTSNPN, CDR2 SVGIG (reference sequence). The CDR3 is 12 amino acids. This CDR3 reads CARQRDSNEQFF. The CDR3, as DNA: TGTGCGAGGCAGCGGGATAGCAATGAGCAGTTCTTC.

V and J are TRBV5-4 and TRBJ2-1, with 7 bases identical to TRBD2. The CDR3 runs 17 residues. The germline V gene encodes CDR1 SGHNT and CDR2 YYREEE (reference sequence). Trimming cost V 0 bases and J 3 bases; bases outside gene matches: 9. CDR3 protein: CASSLGSPGGNYNEQFF. As DNA, the CDR3 is TGTGCCAGCAGCTTGGGCTCTCCCGGGGGGAACTACAATGAGCAGTTCTTC.

V usage is TRBV5-1 and J usage is TRBJ2-1; TRBD2 matches at 7 bases. The V segment lost 0 bases and the J segment 6 bases; nucleotides outside the gene matches: 6. The germline V gene encodes CDR1 SGHRS and CDR2 YFSETQ. CDR3 length equals 15 residues. This CDR3 reads CASSLGGSSSNEQFF. DNA of the CDR3: TGCGCCAGCAGCTTGGGCGGGAGCTCCAGCAATGAGCAGTTCTTC. Complete variable domain (other parts from reference TRBV5-1 and TRBJ2-1): KAGVTQTPRYLIKTRGQQVTLSCSPISGHRSVSWYQQTPGQGLQFLFEYFSETQRNKGNFPGRFSGRQFSNSRSEMNVSTLELGDSALYLCASSLGGSSSNEQFFGPGTRLTVL.

The genes are TRBV5-4 and TRBJ2-1; TRBD2 agrees at 8 bases. Trimming took 10 bases from V and 4 from J; bases not matched to a gene: 7. The CDR3 is 13 residues long. Germline CDR1 reads SGHNT; CDR2 reads YYREEE (reference sequence). CDR3 sequence (DNA): TGTGCCTACTTAGCGGGAACGTACAATGAGCAGTTCTTC. Its translation is CAYLAGTYNEQFF.

The CDR3 loop is CASSLVQGNYGYTF. Here the CDR3 DNA reads TGCGCCAGCAGCTTGGTGCAGGGTAACTATGGCTACACCTTC. The J gene is TRBJ1-2, the V gene TRBV5-1; maybe TRBD1 (5 bases). Germline lookup yields CDR1 SGHRS and CDR2 YFSETQ. The length of the CDR3 is 14 residues. The V gene lost 0 bases and the J gene lost 1 base, with 7 bases spanning the gap.

The rearrangement uses TRBV11-2 and TRBJ1-1, with 8 bases matching TRBD1. The ends lost 6 bases at V and 4 bases at J; junction bases unmatched: 7. The CDR3 has 14 amino acids. Looked up from germline, CDR1 is SGHAT and CDR2 is FQNNGV. Written as DNA, the CDR3 is TGTGCCAGCAGGTCAAACAGGGGGACCACTGAAGCTTTCTTT. Translation gives CASRSNRGTTEAFF.

J is TRBJ2-1 and V is TRBV15; no clear D gene. Deletions cut 5 bases from V and 5 bases from J, with 10 bases between. The CDR3 has 13 amino acids. Germline assignment: CDR1 LNHNV and CDR2 YYDKDF (reference sequence). In nucleotides, the CDR3 is TGTGCCACCAGCGTCCGACGGCACAATGAGCAGTTCTTC. Protein product: CATSVRRHNEQFF. Variable domain in full (rest from reference TRBV15 and TRBJ2-1): DAMVIQNPRYQVTQFGKPVTLSCSQTLNHNVMYWYQQKSSQAPKLLFHYYDKDFNNEADTPDNFQSRRPNTSFCFLDIRSPGLGDTAMYLCATSVRRHNEQFFGPGTRLTVL.

The CDR3 sequence: CASRSSQINYGYTF. The CDR3 DNA reads TGCGCCAGCAGATCGTCACAGATTAACTATGGCTACACCTTC. V gene TRBV5-1 combines with J gene TRBJ1-2; D uncertain. V lost 5 bases and J 1 base, leaving 12 bases between the germline ends. This CDR3 is built from 14 residues. The V gene's germline CDR1 is SGHRS and CDR2 YFSETQ.

V is TRBV6-5 and J is TRBJ1-2; possible D gene TRBD1, 5 bases. The V end lost 6 bases, the J end lost 4 bases, and 12 bases lay between the germline ends. CDR1 is MNHEY and CDR2 is SVGAGI in the germline V gene. This CDR3 has 13 residues. The CDR3 sequence is CASSRDGLYGYTF. DNA of the CDR3: TGTGCCAGCAGCCGGGACGGCCTCTATGGCTACACCTTC.